Sequencing of this T cell receptor (beta chain) was carried out in a study of shared clonotypes between healthy human individuals. As regards this clone: No antigen is known for it.

Study results and limitations: The study found 4.5% to 6% of naive CD4 clonotypes shared across four donors.

Generated by immunoSEQ multiplex PCR, the TCRdb table keeps only in-frame clones and is missing some. The data hold about 680,000 clones, with roughly 70% observed a single time. The CDR3 loop spans 14 amino acids. Per the germline V gene, CDR1 is SQVTM and CDR2 is ANQGSEA. V dropped 5 bases and J dropped 0 bases, with 14 bases sitting between them. The source is a woman between 25 and 40 years old in good health. The J gene is TRBJ2-7, the V gene TRBV29-1, with D possibly TRBD1 on 6 matching bases. Sequences were obtained from memory CD4+ T cells sorted from blood. Documented subset: CD45RA-negative fraction. DNA of the CDR3: TGCAGCGTTACCGGACAGCTCAACTCCTACGAGCAGTACTTC. This codes for CSVTGQLNSYEQYF.